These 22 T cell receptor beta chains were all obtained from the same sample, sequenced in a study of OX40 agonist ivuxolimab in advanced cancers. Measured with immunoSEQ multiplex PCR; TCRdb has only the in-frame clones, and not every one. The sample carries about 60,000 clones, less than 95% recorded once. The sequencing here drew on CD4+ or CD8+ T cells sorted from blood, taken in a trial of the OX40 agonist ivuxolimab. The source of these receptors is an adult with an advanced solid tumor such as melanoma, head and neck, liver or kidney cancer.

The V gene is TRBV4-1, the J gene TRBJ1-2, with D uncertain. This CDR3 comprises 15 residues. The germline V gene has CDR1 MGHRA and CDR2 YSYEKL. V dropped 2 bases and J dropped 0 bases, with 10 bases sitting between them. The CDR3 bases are TGCGCCAGCAGCCAACAACCGAGCCCTAACTATGGCTACACCTTC. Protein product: CASSQQPSPNYGYTF.

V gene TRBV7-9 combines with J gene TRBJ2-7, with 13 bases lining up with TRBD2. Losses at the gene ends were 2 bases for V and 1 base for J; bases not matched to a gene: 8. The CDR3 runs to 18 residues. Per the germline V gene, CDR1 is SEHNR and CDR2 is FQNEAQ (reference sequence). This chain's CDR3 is CASSLKRLAGGASYEQYF. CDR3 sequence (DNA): TGTGCCAGCAGCTTAAAGAGACTAGCGGGAGGTGCGTCCTACGAGCAGTACTTC. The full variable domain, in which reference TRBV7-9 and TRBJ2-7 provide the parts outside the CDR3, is DTGVSQNPRHKITKRGQNVTFRCDPISEHNRLYWYRQTLGQGPEFLTYFQNEAQLEKSRLLSDRFSAERPKGSFSTLEIQRTEQGDSAMYLCASSLKRLAGGASYEQYFGPGTRLTVT.

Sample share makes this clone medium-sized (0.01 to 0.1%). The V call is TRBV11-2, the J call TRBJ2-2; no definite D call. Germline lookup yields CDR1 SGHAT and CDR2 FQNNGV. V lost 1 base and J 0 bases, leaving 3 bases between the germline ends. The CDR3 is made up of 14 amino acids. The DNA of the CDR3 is TGTGCCAGCAGCTTAGGTCCGAACACCGGGGAGCTGTTTTTT. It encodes CASSLGPNTGELFF.

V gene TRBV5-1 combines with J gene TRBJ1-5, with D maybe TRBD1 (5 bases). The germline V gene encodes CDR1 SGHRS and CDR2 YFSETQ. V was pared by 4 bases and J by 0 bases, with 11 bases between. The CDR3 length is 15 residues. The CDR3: CASSPGTYSNQPQHF. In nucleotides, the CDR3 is TGCGCCAGCAGCCCGGGGACCTATAGCAATCAGCCCCAGCATTTT.

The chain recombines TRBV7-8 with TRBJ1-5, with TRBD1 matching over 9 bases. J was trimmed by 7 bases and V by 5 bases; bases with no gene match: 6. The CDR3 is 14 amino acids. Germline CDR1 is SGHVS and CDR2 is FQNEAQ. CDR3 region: CASSPGQGSQPQHF. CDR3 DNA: TGTGCCAGCAGCCCGGGACAGGGAAGCCAGCCCCAGCATTTT.

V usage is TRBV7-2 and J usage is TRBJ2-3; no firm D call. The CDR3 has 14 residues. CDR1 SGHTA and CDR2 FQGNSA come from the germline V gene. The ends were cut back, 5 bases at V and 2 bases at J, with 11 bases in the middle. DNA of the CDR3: TGTGCCAGCAGCCAAGAGACGAACACAGATACGCAGTATTTT. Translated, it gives CASSQETNTDTQYF.

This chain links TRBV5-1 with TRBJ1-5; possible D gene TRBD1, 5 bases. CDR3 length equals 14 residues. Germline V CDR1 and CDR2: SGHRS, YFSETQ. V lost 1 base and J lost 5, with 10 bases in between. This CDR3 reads CASSLRGGDQPQHF. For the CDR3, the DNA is TGCGCCAGCAGCTTGCGCGGGGGGGATCAGCCCCAGCATTTT.

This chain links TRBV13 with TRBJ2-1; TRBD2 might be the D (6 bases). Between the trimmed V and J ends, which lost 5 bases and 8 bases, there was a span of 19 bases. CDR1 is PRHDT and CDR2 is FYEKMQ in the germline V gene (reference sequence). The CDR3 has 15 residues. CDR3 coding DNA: TGTGCCAGCAGCCTCTTCGGGGGACCGGGGTATGAGCAGTTCTTC. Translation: CASSLFGGPGYEQFF.

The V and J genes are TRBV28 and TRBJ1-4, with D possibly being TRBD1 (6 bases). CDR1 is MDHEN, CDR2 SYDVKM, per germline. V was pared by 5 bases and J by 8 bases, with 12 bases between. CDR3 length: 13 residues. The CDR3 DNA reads TGTGCCAGCAGTCCTCCGAGGGGGGAAAAACTGTTTTTT. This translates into CASSPPRGEKLFF.

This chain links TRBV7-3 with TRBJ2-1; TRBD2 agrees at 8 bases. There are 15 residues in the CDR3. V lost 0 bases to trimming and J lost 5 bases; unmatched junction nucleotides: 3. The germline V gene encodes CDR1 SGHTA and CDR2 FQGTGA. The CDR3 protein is CASSLTRRGDNEQFF. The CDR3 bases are TGTGCCAGCAGCTTAACCAGGCGGGGGGACAATGAGCAGTTCTTC.

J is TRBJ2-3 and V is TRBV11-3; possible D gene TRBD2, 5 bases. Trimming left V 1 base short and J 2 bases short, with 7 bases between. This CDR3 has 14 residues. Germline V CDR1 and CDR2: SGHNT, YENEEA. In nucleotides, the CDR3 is TGTGCCAGCAGCTTAGGGACTTACACAGATACGCAGTATTTT. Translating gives CASSLGTYTDTQYF.

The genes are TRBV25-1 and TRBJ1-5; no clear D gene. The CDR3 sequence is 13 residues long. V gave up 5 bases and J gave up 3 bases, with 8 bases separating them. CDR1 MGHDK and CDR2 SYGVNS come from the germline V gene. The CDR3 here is CASSPGYNQPQHF. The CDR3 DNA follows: TGTGCCAGCAGTCCGGGATACAATCAGCCCCAGCATTTT.

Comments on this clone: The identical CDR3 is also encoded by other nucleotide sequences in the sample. The CDR3 spells CASSYREGQPQHF. The CDR3 DNA is TGTGCCAGCAGTTACAGGGAGGGTCAGCCCCAGCATTTT. The chain combines TRBV6-5 with TRBJ1-5; D is ambiguous. V lost 2 bases and J 6 bases, leaving 8 bases between the germline ends. Germline V lookup: CDR1 MNHEY, CDR2 SVGAGI. The CDR3 has 13 amino acids.

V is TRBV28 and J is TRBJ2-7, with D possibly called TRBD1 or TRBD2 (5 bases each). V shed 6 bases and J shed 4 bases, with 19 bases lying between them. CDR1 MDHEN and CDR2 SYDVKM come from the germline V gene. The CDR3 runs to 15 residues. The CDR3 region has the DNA TGTGCCAGCAGCGAGCAGTGGGGGATGTTTTACGAGCAGTACTTC. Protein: CASSEQWGMFYEQYF.

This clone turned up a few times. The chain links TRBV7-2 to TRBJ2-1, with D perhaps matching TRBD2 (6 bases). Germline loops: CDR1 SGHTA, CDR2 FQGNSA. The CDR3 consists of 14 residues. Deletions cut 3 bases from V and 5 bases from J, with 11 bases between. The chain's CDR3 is CASSFPGADNEQFF. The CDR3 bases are TGTGCCAGCAGCTTCCCGGGAGCGGACAATGAGCAGTTCTTC.

CDR3 amino acids: CASSLGEGRASEQFF. The CDR3 coding sequence is TGTGCCAGCAGCTTAGGGGAGGGTCGGGCGAGCGAGCAGTTCTTC. The chain recombines TRBV7-9 with TRBJ2-1; TRBD2 agrees at 7 bases. The CDR3 contains 15 residues. Germline V gene lookup returns CDR1 SEHNR and CDR2 FQNEAQ (reference sequence). After removal of 1 base from V and 10 bases from J, the junction contained 10 bases not matched to a gene.

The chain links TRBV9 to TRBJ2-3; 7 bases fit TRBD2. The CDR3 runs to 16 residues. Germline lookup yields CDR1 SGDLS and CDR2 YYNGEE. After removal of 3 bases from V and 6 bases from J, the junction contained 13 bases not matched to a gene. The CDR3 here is CASSAGERGRGDTQYF. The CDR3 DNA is TGTGCCAGCAGCGCGGGGGAACGCGGGAGAGGTGATACGCAGTATTTT.

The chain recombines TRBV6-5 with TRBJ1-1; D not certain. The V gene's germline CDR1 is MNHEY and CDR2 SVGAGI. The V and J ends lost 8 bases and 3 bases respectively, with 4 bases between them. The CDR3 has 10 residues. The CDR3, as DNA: TGTGCCAGCGGGGACACTGAAGCTTTCTTT. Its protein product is CASGDTEAFF.

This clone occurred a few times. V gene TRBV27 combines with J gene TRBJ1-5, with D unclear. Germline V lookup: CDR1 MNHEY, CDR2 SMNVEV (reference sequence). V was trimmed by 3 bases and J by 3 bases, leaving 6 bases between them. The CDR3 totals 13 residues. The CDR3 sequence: CASSFLSNQPQHF. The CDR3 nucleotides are TGTGCCAGCAGTTTCTTATCCAATCAGCCCCAGCATTTT.

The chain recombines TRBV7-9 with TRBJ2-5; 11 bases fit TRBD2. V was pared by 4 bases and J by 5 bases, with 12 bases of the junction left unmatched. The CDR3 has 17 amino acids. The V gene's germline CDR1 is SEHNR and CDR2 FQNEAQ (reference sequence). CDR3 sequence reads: CASSSFRLAGWLETQYF. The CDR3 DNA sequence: TGTGCCAGCAGCTCCTTTAGACTAGCGGGATGGTTGGAGACCCAGTACTTC.

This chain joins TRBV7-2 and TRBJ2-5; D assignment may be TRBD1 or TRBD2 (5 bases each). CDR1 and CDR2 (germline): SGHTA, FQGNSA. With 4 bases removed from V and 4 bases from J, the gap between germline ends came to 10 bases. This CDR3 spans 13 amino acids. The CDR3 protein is CASSSGPRETQYF. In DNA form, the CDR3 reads TGTGCCAGCAGCTCGGGACCCCGAGAGACCCAGTACTTC. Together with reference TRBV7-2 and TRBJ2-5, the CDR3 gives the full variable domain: GAGVSQSPSNKVTEKGKDVELRCDPISGHTALYWYRQSLGQGLEFLIYFQGNSAPDKSGLPSDRFSAERTGGSVSTLTIQRTQQEDSAVYLCASSSGPRETQYFGPGTRLLVL.

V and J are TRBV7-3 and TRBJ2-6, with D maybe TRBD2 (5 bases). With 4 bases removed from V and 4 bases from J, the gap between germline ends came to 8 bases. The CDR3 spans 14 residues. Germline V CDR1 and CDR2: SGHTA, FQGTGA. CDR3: CASSSPGGANVLTF. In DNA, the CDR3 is TGTGCCAGCAGCTCACCGGGAGGGGCCAACGTCCTGACTTTC.